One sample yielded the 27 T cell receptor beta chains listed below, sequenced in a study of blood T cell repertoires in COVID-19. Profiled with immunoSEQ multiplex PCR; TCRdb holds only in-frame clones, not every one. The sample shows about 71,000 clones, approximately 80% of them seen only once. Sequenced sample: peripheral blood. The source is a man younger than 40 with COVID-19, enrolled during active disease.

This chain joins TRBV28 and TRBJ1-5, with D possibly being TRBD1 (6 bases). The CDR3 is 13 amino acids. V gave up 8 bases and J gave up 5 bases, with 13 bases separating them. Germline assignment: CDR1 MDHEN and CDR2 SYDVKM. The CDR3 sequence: CASGNRADQPQHF. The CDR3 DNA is TGTGCCAGCGGAAACAGGGCCGATCAGCCCCAGCATTTT.

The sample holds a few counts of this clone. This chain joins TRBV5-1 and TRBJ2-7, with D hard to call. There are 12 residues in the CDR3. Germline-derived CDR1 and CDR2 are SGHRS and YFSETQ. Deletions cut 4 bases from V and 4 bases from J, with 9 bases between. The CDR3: CASSRDTYEQYF. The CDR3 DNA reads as TGCGCCAGCAGCCGAGACACTTACGAGCAGTACTTC.

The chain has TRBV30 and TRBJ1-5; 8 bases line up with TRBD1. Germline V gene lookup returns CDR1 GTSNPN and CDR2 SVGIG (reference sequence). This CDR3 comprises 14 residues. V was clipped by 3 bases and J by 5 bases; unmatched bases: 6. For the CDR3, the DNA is TGTGCCTGGAGACGACAGGGGAATGATCAGCCCCAGCATTTT. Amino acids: CAWRRQGNDQPQHF.

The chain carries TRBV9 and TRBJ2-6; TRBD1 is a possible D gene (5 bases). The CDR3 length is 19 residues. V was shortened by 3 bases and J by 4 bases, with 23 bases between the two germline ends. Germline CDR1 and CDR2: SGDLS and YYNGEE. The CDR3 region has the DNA TGTGCCAGCAGCGAGAGTAATCTAAGCGCAGGGTACGGGGCCAACGTCCTGACTTTC. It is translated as CASSESNLSAGYGANVLTF.

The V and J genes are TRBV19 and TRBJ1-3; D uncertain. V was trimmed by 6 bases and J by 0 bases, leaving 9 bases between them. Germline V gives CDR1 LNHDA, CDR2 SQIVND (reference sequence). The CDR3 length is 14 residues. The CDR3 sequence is CASSETSSGNTIYF. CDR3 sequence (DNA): TGTGCCAGTAGCGAAACCAGCTCTGGAAACACCATATATTTT.

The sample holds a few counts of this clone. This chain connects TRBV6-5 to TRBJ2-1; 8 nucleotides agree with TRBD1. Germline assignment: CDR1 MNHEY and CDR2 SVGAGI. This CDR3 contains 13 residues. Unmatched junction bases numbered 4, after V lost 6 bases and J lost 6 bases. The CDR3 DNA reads TGTGCCAGCAGGGGGACAGGTCTCAATGAGCAGTTCTTC. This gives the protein CASRGTGLNEQFF.

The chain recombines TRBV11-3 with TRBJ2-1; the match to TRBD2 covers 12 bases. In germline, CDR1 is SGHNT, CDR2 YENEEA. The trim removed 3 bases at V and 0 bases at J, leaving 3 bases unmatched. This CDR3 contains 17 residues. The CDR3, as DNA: TGTGCCAGCAGCTTTAAGACTAGCGGGAGCTCCTACAATGAGCAGTTCTTC. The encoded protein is CASSFKTSGSSYNEQFF.

In nucleotides, the CDR3 is TGTGCCAGCAGCGTCGAGGGAATCGTTACCGGGGAGCTGTTTTTT. It specifies CASSVEGIVTGELFF. This sequence joins TRBV9 and TRBJ2-2; D might be TRBD2 (5 bases). The length of the CDR3 is 15 residues. V lost 2 bases and J 5 bases, leaving 13 bases between the germline ends. CDR1 and CDR2 (germline): SGDLS, YYNGEE.

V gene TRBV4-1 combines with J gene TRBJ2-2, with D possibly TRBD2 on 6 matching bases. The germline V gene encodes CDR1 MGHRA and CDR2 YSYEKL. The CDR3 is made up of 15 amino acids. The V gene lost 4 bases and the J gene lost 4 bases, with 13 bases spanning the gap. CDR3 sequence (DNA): TGCGCCAGCAGCCCCGGGGGACTGTTCACCGGGGAGCTGTTTTTT. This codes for CASSPGGLFTGELFF.

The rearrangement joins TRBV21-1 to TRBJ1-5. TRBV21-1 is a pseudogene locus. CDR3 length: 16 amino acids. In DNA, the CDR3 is TGTGCCAGCAGCAAAGTAGTGTCGGGGGGGAGCCAGCCCCAGCATTTT. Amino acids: CASSKVVSGGSQPQHF.

The CDR3 DNA reads as TGTGCCAGCAGCCAAGGTCGTGGGGGGATAGCTTTCTTT. Its protein product is CASSQGRGGIAFF. V gene TRBV3-1 (or the pseudogene TRBV3-2) combines with J gene TRBJ1-1; the D gene is possibly TRBD1 (5 bases). The germline V and J ends were trimmed by 1 base and 10 bases, with 13 bases remaining between them. CDR1 LGHDT and CDR2 YNNKEL come from the germline V gene (reference sequence). The CDR3 extends over 13 amino acids.

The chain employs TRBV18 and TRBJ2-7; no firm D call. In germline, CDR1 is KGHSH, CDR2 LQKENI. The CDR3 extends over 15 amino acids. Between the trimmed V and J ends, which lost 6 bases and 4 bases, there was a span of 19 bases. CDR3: CASSPVAAENYEQYF. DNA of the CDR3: TGTGCCAGCTCTCCTGTCGCGGCAGAAAATTACGAGCAGTACTTC.

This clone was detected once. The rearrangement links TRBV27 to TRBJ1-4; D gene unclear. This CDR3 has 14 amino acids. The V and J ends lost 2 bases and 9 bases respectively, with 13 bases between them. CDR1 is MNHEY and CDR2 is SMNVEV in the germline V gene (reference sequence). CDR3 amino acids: CASSLTGRMKKLFF. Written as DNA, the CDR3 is TGTGCCAGCAGTTTAACGGGGAGGATGAAAAAACTGTTTTTT.

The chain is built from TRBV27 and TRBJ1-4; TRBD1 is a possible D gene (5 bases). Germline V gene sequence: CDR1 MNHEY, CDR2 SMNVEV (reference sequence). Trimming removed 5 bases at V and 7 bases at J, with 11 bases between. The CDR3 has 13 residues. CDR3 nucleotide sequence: TGTGCCAGCAGTCCCAGGGAAGGTGAAAAACTGTTTTTT. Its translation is CASSPREGEKLFF.

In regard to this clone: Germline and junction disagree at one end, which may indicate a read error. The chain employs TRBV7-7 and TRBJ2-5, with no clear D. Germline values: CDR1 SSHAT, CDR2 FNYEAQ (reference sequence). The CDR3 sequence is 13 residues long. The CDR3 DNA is TGTGCTAGCAGCTTAATAGTCCAAGAGACCCAGTACTTC. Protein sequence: CASSLIVQETQYF.

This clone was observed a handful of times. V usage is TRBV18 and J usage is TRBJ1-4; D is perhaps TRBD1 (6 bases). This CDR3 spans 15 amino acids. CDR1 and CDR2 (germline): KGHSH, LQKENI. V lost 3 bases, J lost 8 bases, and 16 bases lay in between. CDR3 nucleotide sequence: TGTGCCAGCTCACCTCGGCCGGGGGGCGTAGAAAAACTGTTTTTT. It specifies CASSPRPGGVEKLFF.

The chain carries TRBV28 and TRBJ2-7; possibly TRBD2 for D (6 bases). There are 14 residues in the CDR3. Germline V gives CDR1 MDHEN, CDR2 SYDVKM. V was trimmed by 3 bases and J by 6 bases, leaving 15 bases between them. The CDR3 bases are TGTGCCAGCAGTTTTACTCCGGGAGTCCCCGAGCAGTACTTC. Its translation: CASSFTPGVPEQYF. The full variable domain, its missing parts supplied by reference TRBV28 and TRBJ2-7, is DVKVTQSSRYLVKRTGEKVFLECVQDMDHENMFWYRQDPGLGLRLIYFSYDVKMKEKGDIPEGYSVSREKKERFSLILESASTNQTSMYLCASSFTPGVPEQYFGPGTRLTVT.

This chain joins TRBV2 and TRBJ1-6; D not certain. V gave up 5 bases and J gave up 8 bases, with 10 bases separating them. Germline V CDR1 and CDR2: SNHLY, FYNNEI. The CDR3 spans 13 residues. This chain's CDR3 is CASSPEADSPLHF. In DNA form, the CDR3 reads TGTGCCAGCAGTCCCGAGGCTGATTCACCCCTCCACTTT.

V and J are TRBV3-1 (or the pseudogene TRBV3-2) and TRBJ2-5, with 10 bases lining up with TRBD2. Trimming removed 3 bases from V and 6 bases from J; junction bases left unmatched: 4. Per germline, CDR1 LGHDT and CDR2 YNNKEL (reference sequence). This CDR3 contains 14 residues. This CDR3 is CASSQTSGSKTQYF. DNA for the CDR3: TGTGCCAGCAGCCAGACTAGCGGGTCCAAGACCCAGTACTTC.

This CDR3 reads CASKAERYEQYF. DNA for the CDR3: TGTGCCAGCAAGGCCGAGCGTTACGAGCAGTACTTC. The chain carries TRBV28 and TRBJ2-7; D is uncertain. This CDR3 has 12 amino acids. Germline loops: CDR1 MDHEN, CDR2 SYDVKM. V lost 7 bases and J 4 bases, leaving 11 bases between the germline ends.

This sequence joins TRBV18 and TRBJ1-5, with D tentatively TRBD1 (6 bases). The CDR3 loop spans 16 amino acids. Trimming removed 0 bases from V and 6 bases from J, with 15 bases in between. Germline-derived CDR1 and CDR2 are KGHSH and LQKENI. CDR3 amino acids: CASSPPGRGGFQPQHF. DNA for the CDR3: TGTGCCAGCTCACCACCGGGCAGGGGTGGGTTTCAGCCCCAGCATTTT.

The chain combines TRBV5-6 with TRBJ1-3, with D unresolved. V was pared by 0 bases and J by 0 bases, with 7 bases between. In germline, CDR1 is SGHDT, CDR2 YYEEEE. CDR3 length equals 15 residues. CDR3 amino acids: CASSLARVSGNTIYF. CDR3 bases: TGTGCCAGCAGCTTGGCTCGAGTCTCTGGAAACACCATATATTTT.

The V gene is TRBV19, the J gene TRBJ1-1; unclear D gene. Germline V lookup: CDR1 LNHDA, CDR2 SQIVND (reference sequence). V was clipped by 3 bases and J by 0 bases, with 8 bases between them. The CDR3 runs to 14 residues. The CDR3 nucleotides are TGTGCCAGTAGTATTCCGGGGATGAACACTGAAGCTTTCTTT. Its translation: CASSIPGMNTEAFF.

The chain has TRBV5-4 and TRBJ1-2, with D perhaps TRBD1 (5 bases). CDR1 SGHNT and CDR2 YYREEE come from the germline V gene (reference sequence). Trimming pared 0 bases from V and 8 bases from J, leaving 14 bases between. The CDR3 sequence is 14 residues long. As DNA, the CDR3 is TGTGCCAGCAGCTTGGAGGGGTATCGGTTCGGCTACACCTTC. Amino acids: CASSLEGYRFGYTF. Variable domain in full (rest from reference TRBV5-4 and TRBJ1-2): ETGVTQSPTHLIKTRGQQVTLRCSSQSGHNTVSWYQQALGQGPQFIFQYYREEENGRGNFPPRFSGLQFPNYSSELNVNALELDDSALYLCASSLEGYRFGYTFGSGTRLTVV.

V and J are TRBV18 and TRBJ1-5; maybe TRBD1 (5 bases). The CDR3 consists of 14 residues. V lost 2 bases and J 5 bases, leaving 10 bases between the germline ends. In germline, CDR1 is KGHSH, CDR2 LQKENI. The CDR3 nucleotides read TGTGCCAGCTCACCAGGAACAGGATATCAGCCCCAGCATTTT. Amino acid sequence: CASSPGTGYQPQHF. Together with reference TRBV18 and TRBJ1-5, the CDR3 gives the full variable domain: NAGVMQNPRHLVRRRGQEARLRCSPMKGHSHVYWYRQLPEEGLKFMVYLQKENIIDESGMPKERFSAEFPKEGPSILRIQQVVRGDSAAYFCASSPGTGYQPQHFGDGTRLSIL.

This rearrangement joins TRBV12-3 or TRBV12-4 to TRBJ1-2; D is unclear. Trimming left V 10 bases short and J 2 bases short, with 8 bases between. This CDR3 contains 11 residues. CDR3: CATRENYGYTF. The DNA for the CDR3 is TGTGCCACCCGGGAAAACTATGGCTACACCTTC.

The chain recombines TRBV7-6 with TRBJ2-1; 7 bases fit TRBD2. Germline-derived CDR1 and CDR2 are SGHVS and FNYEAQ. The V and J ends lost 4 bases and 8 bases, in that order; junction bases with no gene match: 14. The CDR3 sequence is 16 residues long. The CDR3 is CASSWMGGGRVHEQFF. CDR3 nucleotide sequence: TGTGCCAGCAGCTGGATGGGGGGGGGAAGAGTCCATGAGCAGTTCTTC.